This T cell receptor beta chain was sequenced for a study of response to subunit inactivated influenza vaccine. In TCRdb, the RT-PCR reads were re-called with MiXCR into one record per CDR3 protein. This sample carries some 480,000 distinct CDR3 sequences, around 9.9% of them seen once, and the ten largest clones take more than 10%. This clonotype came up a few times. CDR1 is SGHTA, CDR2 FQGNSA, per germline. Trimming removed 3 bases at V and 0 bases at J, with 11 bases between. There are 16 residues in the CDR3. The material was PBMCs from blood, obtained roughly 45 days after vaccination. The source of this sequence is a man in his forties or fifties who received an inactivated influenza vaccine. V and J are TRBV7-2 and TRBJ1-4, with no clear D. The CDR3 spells CASSFVIGSTNEKLFF. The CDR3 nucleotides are TGTGCCAGCAGCTTTGTCATCGGGTCAACTAATGAAAAACTGTTTTTT. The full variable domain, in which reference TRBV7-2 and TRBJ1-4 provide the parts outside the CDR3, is GAGVSQSPSNKVTEKGKDVELRCDPISGHTALYWYRQSLGQGLEFLIYFQGNSAPDKSGLPSDRFSAERTGGSVSTLTIQRTQQEDSAVYLCASSFVIGSTNEKLFFGSGTQLSVL.